These 32 T cell receptor beta chains share one sample of origin, sequenced in a study of T cells after yellow fever vaccination. MiXCR was run by TCRdb on the 5' RACE reads, yielding one entry per CDR3 protein. In the table there are hundreds of thousands of distinct CDR3 sequences, over 4.5% of which are singletons. Specimen: CD4+ T cells sorted from PBMCs, collected on the day of the yellow fever booster vaccination. These receptors were taken from a man between 18 and 35 years old who received the YFV17D yellow fever vaccine.

This clonotype was observed many times. The V call is TRBV4-1, the J call TRBJ2-7; D possibly corresponds to TRBD1 (6 bases). V was pared by 1 base and J by 3 bases, with 13 bases between. CDR1 MGHRA and CDR2 YSYEKL come from the germline V gene. The CDR3 has 15 residues. CDR3 nucleotides: TGCGCCAGCAGCCAAGCCCCCACGGACAGCTACGAGCAGTACTTC. Translated, it gives CASSQAPTDSYEQYF.

This clonotype was picked up many times. The rearrangement uses TRBV12-3 or TRBV12-4 and TRBJ1-4; D is unclear. V shed 5 bases and J shed 13 bases, with 20 bases lying between them. The CDR3 runs 14 residues. The CDR3 here is CASSLLRWRGPLFF. As DNA, the CDR3 is TGTGCCAGCAGTCTGTTGAGGTGGAGAGGGCCACTGTTTTTT.

This chain uses TRBV7-2 with TRBJ2-3; TRBD2 aligns across 8 bases. The CDR3 length is 13 residues. Germline loops: CDR1 SGHTA, CDR2 FQGNSA. V lost 4 bases, J lost 6 bases, and 3 bases stayed unmatched. CDR3 bases: TGTGCCAGCAGCTCGGGAGGGTTGGATACGCAGTATTTT. This encodes CASSSGGLDTQYF.

The rearrangement links TRBV4-1 to TRBJ2-3; TRBD2 aligns across 9 bases. The CDR3 covers 15 residues. Germline loops: CDR1 MGHRA, CDR2 YSYEKL. V shed 0 bases, J shed 4 bases, and the junction held 2 bases outside the gene matches. Here the CDR3 reads CASSQEAGGADTQYF. CDR3 coding DNA: TGCGCCAGCAGCCAAGAAGCGGGGGGAGCAGATACGCAGTATTTT.

This clonotype has a count of ten or more. The chain is built from TRBV10-3 and TRBJ2-1, with a tentative D call TRBD2 (6 bases). Looked up from germline, CDR1 is ENHRY and CDR2 is SYGVKD. The CDR3 runs 15 residues. V was clipped by 0 bases and J by 4 bases, with 10 bases between them. CDR3 region: CAISESISGYNEQFF. DNA of the CDR3: TGTGCCATCAGTGAGTCGATTAGCGGTTACAATGAGCAGTTCTTC.

CDR3 region: CASSLLPTSVEQFF. The CDR3 DNA reads TGTGCCAGCAGCCTACTCCCTACTAGCGTTGAGCAGTTCTTC. This chain links TRBV11-3 with TRBJ2-1; 7 bases align to TRBD2. After removal of 5 bases from V and 9 bases from J, the junction contained 10 bases not matched to a gene. This CDR3 contains 14 residues. The germline V gene encodes CDR1 SGHNT and CDR2 YENEEA.

The sample holds many counts of this clonotype. The V call is TRBV12-3 or TRBV12-4, the J call TRBJ2-5; D unclear. There are 13 residues in the CDR3. V shed 3 bases and J shed 3 bases, with 8 bases lying between them. CDR3 coding DNA: TGTGCCAGCAGTTTCGGAGAAGAAGAGACCCAGTACTTC. It encodes CASSFGEEETQYF.

This clonotype was seen only a few times. The rearrangement links TRBV5-1 to TRBJ1-4; maybe TRBD1 (5 bases). Per the germline V gene, CDR1 is SGHRS and CDR2 is YFSETQ. V was cut by 3 bases and J by 8 bases, with 29 bases left in between. This CDR3 is built from 19 residues. The CDR3 DNA reads as TGCGCCAGCAGCTGGGGGTACCTCTGGACGGATAGGGACGCGGAAAAACTGTTTTTT. Translation: CASSWGYLWTDRDAEKLFF.

This rearrangement joins TRBV6-6 to TRBJ2-5, with unresolved D. The CDR3 has 15 residues. V dropped 2 bases and J dropped 0 bases, with 10 bases sitting between them. In germline, CDR1 is MNHNY, CDR2 SVGAGI (reference sequence). CDR3 in DNA: TGTGCCAGCAGTTACAGGGAAAGGTACCAAGAGACCCAGTACTTC. This sequence encodes CASSYRERYQETQYF.

This clonotype has at least ten counts. The CDR3 region has the DNA TGTGCCAGCAGGAAGCGGGGGGGCCTGATCACAGATACGCAGTATTTT. The encoded protein is CASRKRGGLITDTQYF. This chain links TRBV5-6 with TRBJ2-3; 10 bases line up with TRBD2. The CDR3 is 16 residues long. V was pared by 5 bases and J by 2 bases, with 8 bases of the junction left unmatched. Germline CDR1 is SGHDT and CDR2 is YYEEEE.

This clonotype showed up just a few times. CDR3 protein: CASSVRLAGQETQYF. The CDR3 coding sequence is TGCGCCAGCAGCGTTCGACTAGCGGGCCAAGAGACCCAGTACTTC. The rearrangement joins TRBV5-1 to TRBJ2-5, with 10 bases that match TRBD2. V lost 4 bases to trimming and J lost 1 base; unmatched junction nucleotides: 4. The CDR3 extends over 15 amino acids. Per the germline V gene, CDR1 is SGHRS and CDR2 is YFSETQ.

This chain uses TRBV20-1 with TRBJ2-7, with 7 bases fitting TRBD2. Trimming cost V 6 bases and J 0 bases; bases outside gene matches: 8. Germline V gene lookup returns CDR1 DFQATT and CDR2 SNEGSKA (reference sequence). CDR3 size: 14 residues. CDR3 DNA: TGCAGTGCGGCCGGAGCGGGGTCCTCCTACGAGCAGTACGTC. It specifies CSAAGAGSSYEQYV.

This clonotype has at least ten counts. The chain uses TRBV6-6 and TRBJ1-6; a weak D match, TRBD1 (5 bases). The CDR3 loop spans 17 amino acids. Germline V gives CDR1 MNHNY, CDR2 SVGAGI (reference sequence). Trimming took 3 bases from V and 5 from J, leaving 17 bases between them. In DNA, the CDR3 is TGTGCCAGCAGTTATTTGAGGGTGTCAGGGAATAATTCACCCCTCCACTTT. Its protein product is CASSYLRVSGNNSPLHF.

This clonotype was seen only a few times. The chain joins TRBV7-6 to TRBJ2-3; D may be TRBD2 (7 bases). There are 15 residues in the CDR3. Per germline, CDR1 SGHVS and CDR2 FNYEAQ. With 7 bases removed from V and 4 bases from J, the gap between germline ends came to 18 bases. In nucleotides, the CDR3 is TGTGCCAGCATCCCGAGGGTCGGGGGGCCAGATACGCAGTATTTT. This sequence encodes CASIPRVGGPDTQYF. Together with reference TRBV7-6 and TRBJ2-3, the CDR3 gives the full variable domain: GAGVSQSPRYKVTKRGQDVALRCDPISGHVSLYWYRQALGQGPEFLTYFNYEAQQDKSGLPNDRFSAERPEGSISTLTIQRTEQRDSAMYRCASIPRVGGPDTQYFGPGTRLTVL.

This clonotype has only a few counts. This rearrangement joins TRBV2 to TRBJ2-1, with 11 bases that match TRBD1. After removal of 6 bases from V and 8 bases from J, the junction contained 6 bases not matched to a gene. The germline V gene has CDR1 SNHLY and CDR2 FYNNEI. The CDR3 length is 14 residues. The CDR3: CASREDRGPHEQFF. The CDR3 DNA reads as TGTGCCAGCAGAGAGGACAGGGGGCCACATGAGCAGTTCTTC.

The rearrangement uses TRBV6-5 and TRBJ1-2; D not certain. V was cut by 1 base and J by 0 bases, with 9 bases left in between. Germline V gene sequence: CDR1 MNHEY, CDR2 SVGAGI. This CDR3 has 15 amino acids. The CDR3 reads CASSYLGRANYGYTF. The CDR3 DNA sequence: TGTGCCAGCAGTTACTTGGGGAGGGCTAACTATGGCTACACCTTC.

This clonotype was counted a few times. J is TRBJ1-4 and V is TRBV5-1; 10 nucleotides agree with TRBD1. The CDR3 extends over 13 amino acids. CDR1 is SGHRS and CDR2 is YFSETQ in the germline V gene. The V and J ends lost 4 bases and 14 bases, in that order; junction bases with no gene match: 8. CDR3 sequence: CASSQGTGEILFF. CDR3 in DNA: TGCGCCAGCAGCCAAGGGACAGGGGAGATTCTGTTTTTT.

There are many counts of this clonotype. The V call is TRBV5-1, the J call TRBJ1-4, with D tentatively TRBD1 (5 bases). Per germline, CDR1 SGHRS and CDR2 YFSETQ. This CDR3 spans 15 amino acids. V lost 3 bases and J 8 bases, leaving 17 bases between the germline ends. The CDR3 is CASSYLGVSREKLFF. CDR3 DNA sequence: TGCGCCAGCAGCTACTTGGGGGTGTCGCGGGAAAAACTGTTTTTT.

This clonotype was detected a few times. The chain joins TRBV6-2 or TRBV6-3 to TRBJ2-7, with a possible D match to TRBD1 (6 bases). Germline CDR1 reads MNHEY; CDR2 reads SVGEGT. The CDR3 has 13 residues. With 6 bases removed from V and 0 bases from J, the gap between germline ends came to 9 bases. In DNA form, the CDR3 reads TGTGCCAGCAGGAAACAGGGCTCCTACGAGCAGTACTTC. Amino acids: CASRKQGSYEQYF.

This clonotype was picked up many times. The V gene is TRBV6-5, the J gene TRBJ1-2; D is possibly TRBD1 (5 bases). The V gene lost 2 bases and the J gene lost 8 bases, with 15 bases spanning the gap. Germline V CDR1 and CDR2: MNHEY, SVGAGI. The CDR3 runs 14 residues. The CDR3 is CASSYLGRARGYTF. CDR3 DNA sequence: TGTGCCAGCAGTTACCTTGGCAGGGCTAGAGGCTACACCTTC.

CDR3 DNA: TGTGCCAGCAGCCCGCCTAAACAGGGGACGGGAAACACCATATATTTT. Amino acids: CASSPPKQGTGNTIYF. The V gene is TRBV7-9, the J gene TRBJ1-3; 7 positions agree with TRBD1. The CDR3 is made up of 16 amino acids. J lost 4 bases, V lost 5 bases, and 11 bases had no gene match. Germline V gene sequence: CDR1 SEHNR, CDR2 FQNEAQ (reference sequence).

The CDR3 sequence is CATSRAPLREQYV. The CDR3, as DNA: TGTGCCACCAGCAGAGCCCCCCTGAGGGAGCAGTACGTC. This chain uses TRBV15 with TRBJ2-7, with unresolved D. The V gene lost 1 base and the J gene lost 7 bases, with 11 bases spanning the gap. This CDR3 has 13 amino acids. Germline CDR1 and CDR2: LNHNV and YYDKDF (reference sequence).

CDR3 residues: CSAPPDGATNEKLFF. The CDR3 DNA follows: TGCAGTGCTCCACCGGATGGGGCAACTAATGAAAAACTGTTTTTT. The rearrangement links TRBV20-1 to TRBJ1-4; D is unresolved. The CDR3 spans 15 residues. Germline CDR1 is DFQATT and CDR2 is SNEGSKA (reference sequence). The V and J ends lost 5 bases and 0 bases respectively, with 13 bases between them.

V gene TRBV6-1 combines with J gene TRBJ1-5; D unresolved. Germline-derived CDR1 and CDR2 are MNHNS and SASEGT. V dropped 7 bases and J dropped 4 bases, with 14 bases sitting between them. The CDR3 spans 14 residues. CDR3 amino acids: CASTHSPGNQPQHF. The DNA for the CDR3 is TGTGCCAGCACCCACTCCCCCGGGAATCAGCCCCAGCATTTT.

This clonotype turned up a few times. CDR3 DNA sequence: TGTGCCAGCAGCGTTCAGATCTCCTATAATTCACCCCTCCACTTT. It codes for CASSVQISYNSPLHF. The chain carries TRBV28 and TRBJ1-6; D unresolved. The CDR3 has 15 residues. V was pared by 6 bases and J by 0 bases, with 9 bases between. In germline, CDR1 is MDHEN, CDR2 SYDVKM.

The chain joins TRBV18 to TRBJ2-5; no definite D call. The CDR3 consists of 14 residues. V was cut by 3 bases and J by 4 bases, with 12 bases left in between. Germline V gene data show CDR1 as KGHSH and CDR2 as LQKENI. CDR3 coding DNA: TGTGCCAGCTCACCTCTGCCCTCTGGAGAGACCCAGTACTTC. Amino acid sequence: CASSPLPSGETQYF.

This clonotype has just a few counts. The gene calls are TRBV19 and TRBJ1-6; TRBD1 aligns across 8 bases. This CDR3 comprises 14 residues. Germline V lookup: CDR1 LNHDA, CDR2 SQIVND (reference sequence). Trimming at V came to 7 bases and at J to 6 bases, leaving 5 bases not matched to a gene. The CDR3 protein is CASNRQGSNSPLHF. The CDR3 nucleotides read TGTGCCAGTAATCGACAGGGGTCTAATTCACCCCTCCACTTT.

This clonotype was detected ten times or more. The V call is TRBV7-9, the J call TRBJ2-2; the D is unclear. The CDR3 runs to 14 residues. From germline, CDR1 is SEHNR and CDR2 FQNEAQ (reference sequence). Trimming took off 2 bases at V and 1 base at J, with 5 bases between the two ends. The CDR3 protein is CASSLMGNTGELFF. The CDR3 nucleotides read TGTGCCAGCAGCTTAATGGGGAACACCGGGGAGCTGTTTTTT.

V usage is TRBV5-1 and J usage is TRBJ1-1; 7 bases agree with TRBD1. The J segment lost 0 bases and the V segment lost 4 bases, leaving 6 bases of the junction unmatched. The CDR3 is made up of 15 amino acids. Germline V gene data show CDR1 as SGHRS and CDR2 as YFSETQ. The CDR3 DNA follows: TGCGCCAGCAGCCCGGGACAGCTAATGAACACTGAAGCTTTCTTT. Its protein product is CASSPGQLMNTEAFF.

There are a few counts of this clonotype. The V and J genes are TRBV10-3 and TRBJ2-1, with D possibly TRBD2 on 5 matching bases. Germline CDR1 ENHRY, CDR2 SYGVKD. CDR3 size: 15 residues. V was pared by 6 bases and J by 0 bases, with 12 bases between. CDR3 in amino acids: CAISDSVSSYNEQFF. The CDR3 DNA follows: TGTGCCATCAGCGATAGCGTCAGCTCCTACAATGAGCAGTTCTTC.

This clonotype was counted a few times. One end of the junction does not line up with germline, which may come from a read error. The chain has TRBV29-1 and TRBJ1-2, with D unclear. Germline V gene sequence: CDR1 SQVTM, CDR2 ANQGSEA. This CDR3 region has 10 residues. The CDR3 nucleotides read TGCAGCGCTGAAACCCCTTCCTACACCTTC. This gives the protein CSAETPSYTF.

This clonotype has ten or more counts. V usage is TRBV12-3 or TRBV12-4 and J usage is TRBJ1-2, with D perhaps matching TRBD1 (6 bases). V lost 5 bases and J 8 bases, leaving 18 bases between the germline ends. The CDR3 contains 14 residues. The CDR3 here is CASSPGGSGGGYTF. In DNA form, the CDR3 reads TGTGCCAGCAGTCCGGGGGGTTCCGGGGGCGGCTACACCTTC.